This T cell receptor beta chain was sequenced during a study of CD8+ T cells in alopecia areata (dated by TCRdb to 2017 to 2018). Regarding the complete study: The study used high-throughput TCRbeta sequencing to examine T cell clonal expansion in alopecia areata, in both the C3H/HeJ mouse model and human patients. Scalp clonality was compared across normal scalp (n=4), patchy alopecia areata scalp (n=8), and alopecia totalis/universalis scalp (n=8). Scalp tissue and sorted CD4+ and CD8+ peripheral blood T cells from patchy and totalis/universalis alopecia areata patients and from healthy controls were covered by human TCRbeta sequencing. TCRbeta CDR3 regions were amplified by immunoSEQ multiplex PCR with 35 Vbeta forward and 13 Jbeta reverse primers. RNA came from the PAXgene miRNA kit for fixed scalp, the miRNeasy kit for PBMCs, and the RNeasy kit for mouse skin. The paper as a whole reports these results and caveats: Shared TCR sequences between patients were less evident than in mice, which may be partly attributable to HLA diversity in the patient population. Lesional scalp, especially in alopecia totalis/universalis, showed higher clonality and more expanded CD8+ clones than normal scalp, suggesting antigenic drive. Unlike mouse skin, where gammadelta T cells dominate, normal human skin contains resident alphabeta T cells that get sequenced too, which complicates analysis of the scalp TCR repertoire.

PBMCs were isolated by density centrifugation and stained for CD3, CD4 and CD8, after which CD4+ and CD8+ T cells were sorted on a FACSAria. Scalp biopsies and blood samples were provided by unaffected controls. Library construction relied on the immunoSEQ multiplex PCR assay. RNA was extracted from all samples and reverse transcribed into cDNA as template for TCR sequencing. SuperScript III was used for first-strand cDNA synthesis, primed with a 2:1 mix of oligo-dT and random hexamers. Amplification bias was assessed with a synthetic immune receptor repertoire, and residual bias was removed computationally. Per the source publication's procedure: Raw reads were preprocessed for error removal, and CDR3 was defined according to IMGT conventions as running from the conserved cysteine to phenylalanine. Clonality was computed by normalizing Shannon entropy by log2 of the number of productive unique TCRs and subtracting the result from 1. Whether scalp clones were CD4 or CD8 was inferred by matching scalp TCRbeta sequences against CD4 and CD8 repertoires sorted from blood. TCRdb re-hosts the immuneACCESS table, in-frame sequences only. Its copies lack some clones; in the studies checked, an unresolved V gene accounts for under half of them, and the cause for the rest is not known. V, J and clone size derive from that table, while D and trimming were established from the DNA sequence. The sample has roughly 100,000 clones on record, less than 70% of them singletons. The ten largest clones add up to more than 8% of the sample.

The junction carries 15 bases between V and J, which are trimmed by 4 bases and 3 bases respectively. The CDR3 sequence holds 15 residues, the cysteine and phenylalanine included. Solely the CDR3 DNA is kept, with 45 bases framed from the first base. From a lookup of the germline V gene, CDR1 and CDR2 are SNHLY and FYNNEI. This clone has a handful of counts. Its specific antigen is unknown. Within one base of it there is no much larger clone, and no base qualities were kept. This chain is built from TRBV2 and TRBJ1-1; the D gene is perhaps TRBD1, from 5 matching bases. The sequence was obtained from a human donor in good health. The sequenced sample was CD4+ T cells sorted from blood. The CDR3 corresponds to CASSARGARDTEAFF. Here is the DNA: TGTGCCAGCAGTGCTCGAGGGGCTCGCGACACTGAAGCTTTCTTT. Reference TRBV2 and TRBJ1-1 genes cover what lies past the CDR3, so the full variable domain is EPEVTQTPSHQVTQMGQEVILRCVPISNHLYFYWYRQILGQKVEFLVSFYNNEISEKSEIFDDQFSVERPDGSNFTLKIRSTKLEDSAMYFCASSARGARDTEAFFGQGTRLTVV.